This T cell receptor beta chain derives from a study of blood T cell repertoires in COVID-19. At the level of the study: The analysed material was cDNA or gDNA that came from T cells, B-cell-depleted T cells, or PBMCs.

The data were produced by immunoSEQ multiplex PCR, yet TCRdb's version contains in-frame clones alone and is incomplete. The table includes about 500,000 clones, roughly 87% detected once. In assigning cohorts, the study relied on participant-reported clinical history. The CDR3 is 14 residues long. Germline V gene data show CDR1 as MNHNS and CDR2 as SASEGT. The V end was cut by 3 bases, the J end by 4 bases, with 12 bases between. The TCR comes from a woman younger than 35 who had recovered from COVID-19. The rearrangement links TRBV6-1 to TRBJ1-1, with D perhaps matching TRBD1 (6 bases). Material: PBMCs or T cells enriched from blood (not recorded which). CDR3 sequence: CASSDHRVVTEAFF. For the CDR3, the DNA is TGTGCCAGCAGTGATCACAGGGTCGTCACTGAAGCTTTCTTT.